Given below is one T cell receptor beta chain in context. The data stem from a study of blood T cell repertoires in COVID-19. V lost 1 base, J lost 2 bases, and 10 bases lay in between. The CDR3 is made up of 15 amino acids. CDR1 and CDR2 from the germline V gene are MNHNS and SASEGT. Profiled with immunoSEQ multiplex PCR; TCRdb holds only in-frame clones, not every one. The data show under 70,000 clones, roughly 77% seen once. Specimen: peripheral blood. This receptor was identified in a human donor in a cohort sampled during active COVID-19. The chain combines TRBV6-1 with TRBJ2-3, with a tentative D call TRBD1 (5 bases). CDR3 DNA sequence: TGTGCCAGCAGTGAAGATCCAGGGTACACAGATACGCAGTATTTT. This gives the protein CASSEDPGYTDTQYF.